The T cell receptor (beta chain) under discussion was sequenced for a study of siplizumab effects on memory and regulatory T cells (dated by TCRdb to between 2018 and 2021). For context, the study as a whole: The study examined how the anti-CD2 antibody siplizumab affects alloreactive T-cell subsets in allogeneic mixed lymphocyte reactions built from human PBMCs.

The library was made by the immunoSEQ multiplex PCR assay. About 10^5 TCR templates per sample were assayed on the deep sequencing platform. Genomic DNA extracted from sorted T cells was the material used for TCRbeta CDR3 sequencing. In the authors' own workflow: The R programming language was used for the clonal analysis of the TCRbeta CDR3 data. Comparing unstimulated samples against CFSE-low samples taken after the reaction was how alloreactive CD4+ and CD8+ clones were defined. Alloreactive CD4+ clones were assigned to regulatory or non-regulatory origin by matching sequences to sorted unstimulated Treg and non-Treg repertoires. Held by TCRdb, this immuneACCESS table contains in-frame sequences only and omits some clones. Under half of the omission traces to an unresolved V gene where checked; the cause of the rest is unknown. V and J calls plus clone size are reproduced from that table; the DNA served to infer D and trimming. Here the sample has around 100,000 clones; approximately 94% occur a single time. Over 1% of the sample goes to the ten largest clones.

Sorted unstimulated T cells and proliferating T cells recovered from mixed lymphocyte reactions underwent TCRbeta CDR3 sequencing. Fresh whole blood from fewer than 11 HLA-typed healthy donors was used to isolate PBMCs. To map where alloreactive clones came from, unstimulated CD4+ non-regulatory T cells were FACS-sorted. Broader findings and caveats from the paper: Sequences below about 10^-5 frequency were poorly captured, so only a minor fraction of alloreactive clones could be mapped to unstimulated subsets. Roughly 75-97% of proliferating CD4+ or CD8+ clones could not be assigned a naive or memory phenotype. Unstimulated naive T cells appeared to be more diverse than memory T cells, and naive cells seemed to make a substantial contribution to the alloresponse. The suppressive function of proliferating Tregs from siplizumab cultures was not functionally confirmed. Siplizumab significantly lowered the cumulative frequency of alloreactive sequences that could be traced to unstimulated CD4+ memory T cells. Among mappable alloreactive CD4+ clones, the Treg-derived fraction averaged approximately 72% with siplizumab versus roughly 29% in control reactions.

With respect to this clone: This clone's antigen is unknown. Base quality data are lacking; no much larger clone is found one base away.

The TCR sequence derives from a human donor in good health. Sequences were obtained from non-Treg CD4+ T cells sorted from blood. Taken with the paper, the label for cell subset or site translates to: FACS-sorted unstimulated CD4+ non-regulatory T cells.

Here the CDR3 is given as CASSLQGRLGYGYTF. The DNA is TGTGCCAGCAGCTTGCAGGGTAGGTTGGGCTATGGCTACACCTTC. The chain employs TRBV5-4 and TRBJ1-2; the D segment could be TRBD1, given 5 matching bases. Based on the germline V gene (reference sequence), the CDR1 and CDR2 sequences are SGHNT and YYREEE. V sheds 1 base and J sheds 4 bases, leaving 14 bases between their ends. Including cysteine and phenylalanine, the CDR3 has 15 amino acids. The read is trimmed to its CDR3 DNA, 45 bases read in frame from base 1.